These 14 T cell receptor beta chains originate from one sample sequenced in a study of shared clonotypes between healthy human individuals. Sequencing was performed with immunoSEQ multiplex PCR; in TCRdb, only in-frame clones are kept and a portion is missing. The sample has 980,000 or so clones, 76% seen once; the top ten hold about 1.5%. Sequenced: memory CD4+ T cells sorted from blood. The subset is: CD45RA-negative fraction. These receptors all come from a man aged 18 to 30 in good health.

Written as DNA, the CDR3 is TGCGCCAGCAGCTTGGAATCGGCAGGGGATTCACCCCTCCACTTT. It encodes CASSLESAGDSPLHF. The chain couples TRBV5-1 to TRBJ1-6, with D maybe TRBD1 (6 bases). The CDR3 sequence is 15 residues long. The germline V gene has CDR1 SGHRS and CDR2 YFSETQ. Trimming took off 0 bases at V and 8 bases at J, with 12 bases between the two ends.

Notes on this clone: Other nucleotide sequences from this sample produce the same CDR3. The J gene is TRBJ1-2, the V gene TRBV7-6; D unclear. The CDR3 totals 13 residues. Germline V gene sequence: CDR1 SGHVS, CDR2 FNYEAQ. Trimming cost V 5 bases and J 0 bases, with 7 bases left between them. The chain's CDR3 is CASSPDTNYGYTF. The DNA for the CDR3 is TGTGCCAGCAGCCCGGATACTAACTATGGCTACACCTTC.

V and J are TRBV2 and TRBJ1-1; 10 bases are shared with TRBD1. CDR3 size: 18 residues. V trimming: 2 bases; J trimming: 3 bases; junction bases outside the gene matches: 12. Germline V CDR1 and CDR2: SNHLY, FYNNEI. In DNA, the CDR3 is TGTGCCAGCAGTGAATGGACAGGGGGTGGAACGGGGTACACTGAAGCTTTCTTT. As protein: CASSEWTGGGTGYTEAFF. Based on the CDR3 plus reference TRBV2 and TRBJ1-1, the full variable domain is EPEVTQTPSHQVTQMGQEVILRCVPISNHLYFYWYRQILGQKVEFLVSFYNNEISEKSEIFDDQFSVERPDGSNFTLKIRSTKLEDSAMYFCASSEWTGGGTGYTEAFFGQGTRLTVV.

The chain recombines TRBV6-5 with TRBJ2-7, with 15 bases aligning to TRBD2. The junction had 4 bases not matched to a gene; V was cut back by 6 bases and J by 4 bases. The CDR3 loop spans 15 amino acids. CDR1 is MNHEY and CDR2 is SVGAGI in the germline V gene. The CDR3 region is CASSHGTSGGYEQYF. The CDR3 coding sequence is TGTGCCAGCAGCCATGGGACTAGCGGGGGGTACGAGCAGTACTTC.

The chain links TRBV19 to TRBJ2-5, with 9 bases lining up with TRBD2. The CDR3 contains 16 residues. The V gene's germline CDR1 is LNHDA and CDR2 SQIVND (reference sequence). V was pared by 2 bases and J by 5 bases, with 9 bases of the junction left unmatched. The DNA for the CDR3 is TGTGCCAGTAGTATACGAAGCGGGAGGTGGGGGGAGACCCAGTACTTC. Its translation is CASSIRSGRWGETQYF.

This chain joins TRBV6-5 and TRBJ1-2; D perhaps matches TRBD1 (5 bases). V was shortened by 1 base and J by 4 bases, with 13 bases between the two germline ends. This CDR3 has 15 residues. CDR1 is MNHEY and CDR2 is SVGAGI in the germline V gene. CDR3 nucleotide sequence: TGTGCCAGCAGTTACTGGGGGGAGGGCGGCTATGGCTACACCTTC. Translated, it gives CASSYWGEGGYGYTF.

This clone was detected only once. CDR3 coding DNA: TGTGCCAGCTTCACAGGGGGCGCCTACAATGAGCAGTTCTTC. This gives the protein CASFTGGAYNEQFF. The V gene is TRBV28, the J gene TRBJ2-1; TRBD1 matches 9 bases. This CDR3 is 14 amino acids long. Germline CDR1 reads MDHEN; CDR2 reads SYDVKM. Trimming at V came to 8 bases and at J to 2 bases, leaving 4 bases not matched to a gene.

The gene calls are TRBV7-9 and TRBJ2-7, with 8 bases that match TRBD1. CDR1 and CDR2 from the germline V gene are SEHNR and FQNEAQ (reference sequence). CDR3 length: 14 residues. V lost 10 bases and J lost 3; bases outside the gene matches: 11. The CDR3 region has the DNA TGTGCCACCCCCGGACAGGGAAAAGACTACGAGCAGTACTTC. It is translated as CATPGQGKDYEQYF.

The chain is built from TRBV6-1 and TRBJ1-6; perhaps TRBD1 as D (5 bases). Germline values: CDR1 MNHNS, CDR2 SASEGT. V was pared by 6 bases and J by 7 bases, with 16 bases between. The CDR3 consists of 15 residues. The CDR3 reads CASSNGDGRNSPLHF. For the CDR3, the DNA is TGTGCCAGCAGCAACGGGGACGGTCGGAATTCACCCCTCCACTTT.

The rearrangement links TRBV7-2 to TRBJ2-4, with D possibly matching TRBD1 (6 bases). This CDR3 is 15 amino acids long. CDR1 is SGHTA, CDR2 FQGNSA, per germline. Trimming left V 5 bases short and J 10 bases short, with 21 bases between. CDR3 in amino acids: CASSRRAGQTQIQYF. The CDR3 nucleotides are TGTGCCAGCAGCCGGCGGGCCGGACAGACGCAAATTCAGTACTTC.

The chain joins TRBV5-1 to TRBJ1-2; tentative D call: TRBD1 (5 bases). This CDR3 spans 15 amino acids. CDR1 is SGHRS and CDR2 is YFSETQ in the germline V gene. Between the trimmed V and J ends, which lost 0 bases and 8 bases, there was a span of 17 bases. The CDR3 protein is CASSLGFVGQPGYTF. DNA for the CDR3: TGCGCCAGCAGCTTGGGATTCGTAGGACAACCAGGCTACACCTTC.

The chain combines TRBV5-1 with TRBJ1-6; D may be TRBD1 (5 bases). V lost 7 bases and J lost 6, with 14 bases in between. Germline V CDR1 and CDR2: SGHRS, YFSETQ. The CDR3 covers 14 residues. The CDR3 region has the DNA TGCGCCAGCGCCAGGGTGGTAGGTAATTCACCCCTCCACTTT. It encodes CASARVVGNSPLHF.

This clone has just one count. The V call is TRBV25-1, the J call TRBJ1-1; TRBD1 is a possible D gene (6 bases). The germline V gene encodes CDR1 MGHDK and CDR2 SYGVNS. There are 13 residues in the CDR3. V lost 6 bases and J lost 2, with 10 bases in between. CDR3 sequence: CASRRGTNTEAFF. CDR3 in DNA: TGTGCCAGCAGGAGGGGGACCAACACTGAAGCTTTCTTT.

The gene calls are TRBV7-8 and TRBJ2-7; TRBD1 matches at 7 bases. V was clipped by 4 bases and J by 2 bases; unmatched bases: 2. Per the germline V gene, CDR1 is SGHVS and CDR2 is FQNEAQ. The CDR3 contains 13 residues. CDR3 bases: TGTGCCAGCAGCTACGACAGGGCCTACGAGCAGTACTTC. This sequence encodes CASSYDRAYEQYF. The full variable domain, its missing parts supplied by reference TRBV7-8 and TRBJ2-7, is GAGVSQSPRYKVAKRGQDVALRCDPISGHVSLFWYQQALGQGPEFLTYFQNEAQLDKSGLPSDRFFAERPEGSVSTLKIQRTQQEDSAVYLCASSYDRAYEQYFGPGTRLTVT.